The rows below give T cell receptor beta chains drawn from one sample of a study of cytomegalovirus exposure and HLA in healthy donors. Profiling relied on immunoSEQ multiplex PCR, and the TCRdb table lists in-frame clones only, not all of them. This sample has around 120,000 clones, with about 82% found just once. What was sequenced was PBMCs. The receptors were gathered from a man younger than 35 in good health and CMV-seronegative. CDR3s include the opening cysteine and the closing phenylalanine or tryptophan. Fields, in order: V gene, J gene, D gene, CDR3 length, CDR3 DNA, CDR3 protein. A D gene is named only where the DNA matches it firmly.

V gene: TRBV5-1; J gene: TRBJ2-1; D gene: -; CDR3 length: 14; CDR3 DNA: TGCGCCAGCGGAGGAGACGGTTATTACAATGAGCAGTTCTTC; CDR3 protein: CASGGDGYYNEQFF
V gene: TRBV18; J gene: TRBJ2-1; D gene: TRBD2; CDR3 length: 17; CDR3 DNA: TGTGCCAGCTCACCACAAACTAGCGGGGGGGCATACAATGAGCAGTTCTTC; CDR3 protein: CASSPQTSGGAYNEQFF
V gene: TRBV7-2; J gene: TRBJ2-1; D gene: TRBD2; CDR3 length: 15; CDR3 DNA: TGTGCCAGCAGCTCGACTAGCGGGTTTTACAATGAGCAGTTCTTC; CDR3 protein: CASSSTSGFYNEQFF
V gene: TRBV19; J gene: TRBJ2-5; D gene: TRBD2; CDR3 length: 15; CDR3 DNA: TGTGCCAGTAGTAGTGGGCTAGCGGGGCCAGAGACCCAGTACTTC; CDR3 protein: CASSSGLAGPETQYF
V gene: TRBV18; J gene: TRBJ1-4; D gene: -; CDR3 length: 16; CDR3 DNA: TGTGCCAGCTCACCACCGGGCCGAACAACTAATGAAAAACTGTTTTTT; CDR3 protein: CASSPPGRTTNEKLFF
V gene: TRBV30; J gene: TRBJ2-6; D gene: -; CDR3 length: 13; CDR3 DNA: TGTGCCTGGACTATTGCTGGGGCCAACGTCCTGACTTTC; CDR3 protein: CAWTIAGANVLTF
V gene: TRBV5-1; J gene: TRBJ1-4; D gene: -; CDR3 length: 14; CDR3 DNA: TGCGCCAGCAGTACCGGGGGAGGTATGGAAAAACTGTTTTTT; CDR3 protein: CASSTGGGMEKLFF
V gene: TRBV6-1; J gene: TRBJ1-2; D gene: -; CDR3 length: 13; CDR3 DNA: TGTGCCACCCCTCCCGGGGGGGGCTATGGCTACACCTTC; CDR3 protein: CATPPGGGYGYTF
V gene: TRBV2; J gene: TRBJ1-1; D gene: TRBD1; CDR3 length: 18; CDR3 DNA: TGTGCCAGCAGTCTAGGGGGGAGGACAGGTAGGTGGGACACTGAAGCTTTCTTT; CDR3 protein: CASSLGGRTGRWDTEAFF
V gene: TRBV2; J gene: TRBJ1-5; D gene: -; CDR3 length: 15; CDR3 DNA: TGTGCCAGCACACCCGGACTGTATAGCAATCAGCCCCAGCATTTT; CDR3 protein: CASTPGLYSNQPQHF
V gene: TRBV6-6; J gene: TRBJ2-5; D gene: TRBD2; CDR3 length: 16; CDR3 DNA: TGTGCCAGCAGTTACGGGGGGGAGGGCCCCCAAGAGACCCAGTACTTC; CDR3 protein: CASSYGGEGPQETQYF
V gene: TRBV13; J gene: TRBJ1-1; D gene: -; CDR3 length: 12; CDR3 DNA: TGTGCCAGCAGCCCCAGGCGAACTGAAGCTTTCTTT; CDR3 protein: CASSPRRTEAFF
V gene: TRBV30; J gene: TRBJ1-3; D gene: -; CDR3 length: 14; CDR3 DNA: TGTGCCTGGAGCGAGGATTACTCTGGAAACACCATATATTTT; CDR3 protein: CAWSEDYSGNTIYF
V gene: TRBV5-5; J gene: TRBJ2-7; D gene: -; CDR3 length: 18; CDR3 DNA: TGTGCCAGCAGCTTGGCAACATCTGGCAGACTCCTAGACTACGAGCAGTACTTC; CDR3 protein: CASSLATSGRLLDYEQYF
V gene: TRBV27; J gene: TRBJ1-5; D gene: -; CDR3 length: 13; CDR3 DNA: TGTGCCAGCTCCGACAGCCTGAATCAGCCCCAGCATTTT; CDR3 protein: CASSDSLNQPQHF
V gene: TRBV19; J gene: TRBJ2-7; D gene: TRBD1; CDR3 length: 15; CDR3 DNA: TGTGCCAGTAGTTTCCCCGGACAGGGGCTCTACGAGCAGTACTTC; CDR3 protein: CASSFPGQGLYEQYF
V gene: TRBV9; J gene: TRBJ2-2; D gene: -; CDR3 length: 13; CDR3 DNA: TGTGCCAGCAGCGTAGGAGGCTCCGGGGAGCTGTTTTTT; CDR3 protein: CASSVGGSGELFF